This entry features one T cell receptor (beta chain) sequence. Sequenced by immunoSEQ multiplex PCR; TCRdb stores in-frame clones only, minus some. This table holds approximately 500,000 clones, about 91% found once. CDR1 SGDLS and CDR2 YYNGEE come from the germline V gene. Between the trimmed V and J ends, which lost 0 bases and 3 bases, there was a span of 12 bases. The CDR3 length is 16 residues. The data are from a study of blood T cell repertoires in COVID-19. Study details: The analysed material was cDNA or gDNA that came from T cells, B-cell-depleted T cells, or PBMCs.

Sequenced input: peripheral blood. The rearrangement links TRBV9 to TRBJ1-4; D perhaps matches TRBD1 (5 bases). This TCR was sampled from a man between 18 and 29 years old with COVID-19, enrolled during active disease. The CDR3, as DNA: TGTGCCAGCAGCGTAGGCGGGGGATTGTCTAATGAAAAACTGTTTTTT. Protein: CASSVGGGLSNEKLFF. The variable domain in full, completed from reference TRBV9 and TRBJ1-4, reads DSGVTQTPKHLITATGQRVTLRCSPRSGDLSVYWYQQSLDQGLQFLIQYYNGEERAKGNILERFSAQQFPDLHSELNLSSLELGDSALYFCASSVGGGLSNEKLFFGSGTQLSVL.